This is a list of T cell receptor beta chains from one sample in a study of early T cells in non-severe SARS-CoV-2 infection. TCRdb reprocessed the 5' RACE reads with MiXCR, giving one entry per CDR3 protein. The sample has under 140,000 distinct CDR3 sequences, 10% to 15% seen once. Here the sequenced sample was whole blood, taken at baseline. Source of these receptors: an adult who was a healthcare worker with PCR-confirmed SARS-CoV-2 infection or an uninfected control (not recorded which). Each CDR3 is given with its conserved first and last residue. A D gene is named only where the DNA matches it firmly. Part of the rows lack a size; the others show once, few, many or a class for expanded clones.

D gene	V gene	clone size	CDR3 length	J gene	CDR3 DNA	CDR3 protein
NA	TRBV5-1	NA	13	TRBJ1-4	TGCGCCAGCAGCTTGGCAGGGACTGAAAAACTGTTTTTT	CASSLAGTEKLFF
TRBD1	TRBV15	NA	15	TRBJ2-1	TGTGCCACCAGCGGGGGACAGGGACTCTACAATGAGCAGTTCTTC	CATSGGQGLYNEQFF
NA	TRBV3-1	NA	14	TRBJ2-2	TGTGCCAGCAGCCGTCGCGCGAACACCGGGGAGCTGTTTTTT	CASSRRANTGELFF
NA	TRBV28	many	12	TRBJ1-2	TGTGCCAGCAGTTTGGGACGGTATGGCTACACCTTC	CASSLGRYGYTF
NA	TRBV20-1	NA	11	TRBJ1-1	TGCAGCACCACCGGCAGGGCTGAAGCTTTCTTT	CSTTGRAEAFF
TRBD1	TRBV5-1	many	15	TRBJ1-1	TGCGCCAGCAGCTTGAGGGGGACAGGGTTGACTGAAGCTTTCTTT	CASSLRGTGLTEAFF
TRBD1	TRBV4-1	NA	16	TRBJ2-7	TGCGCCAGCAGCCAGGAGGACAGGGGCCTTGTTTACGAGCAGTACTTC	CASSQEDRGLVYEQYF
NA	TRBV6-5	few	14	TRBJ2-5	TGTGCCAGCAGTTACTCGAAACTTCAAGAGACCCAGTACTTC	CASSYSKLQETQYF
NA	TRBV7-7	many	12	TRBJ2-2	TGTGCCAGCAGCCGGGAATCCGGGGAGCTGTTTTTT	CASSRESGELFF
TRBD2	TRBV19	many	15	TRBJ2-3	TGTGCCAGTACCTCCCCAGGGACTAGCGTCGGTACGCAGTATTTT	CASTSPGTSVGTQYF
NA	TRBV20-1	NA	12	TRBJ1-1	TGCAGTGCCCCGACGGTGAACACTGAAGCTTTCTTT	CSAPTVNTEAFF
NA	TRBV5-1	many	14	TRBJ2-3	TGCGCCAGCAGCTTGGTAGACAGCACAGATACGCAGTATTTT	CASSLVDSTDTQYF
NA	TRBV30	NA	14	TRBJ2-3	TGTGCCTGGAGTGTAACGGAGTACACAGATACGCAGTATTTT	CAWSVTEYTDTQYF
TRBD2	TRBV29-1	NA	13	TRBJ2-5	TGCAGCGTTGGTAGCGGGGGATCAGAGACCCAGTACTTC	CSVGSGGSETQYF
TRBD1	TRBV4-2	few	15	TRBJ2-7	TGTGCCAGCAGCCACGTGGGACAGGGGGCGGCCGAGCAGTACTTC	CASSHVGQGAAEQYF
NA	TRBV3-1	many	12	TRBJ2-3	TGTGCCAGCAGCCCCACCGGAGATACGCAGTATTTT	CASSPTGDTQYF
NA	TRBV29-1	few	11	TRBJ2-7	TGCAGCGTTAGGGGGTCCTACGAGCAGTACTTC	CSVRGSYEQYF
NA	TRBV28	many	12	TRBJ2-7	TGTGCCAGCAGACCCAGGAGCTACGAGCAGTACTTC	CASRPRSYEQYF
NA	TRBV12-3/TRBV12-4	NA	13	TRBJ1-1	TGTGCCAGCAGCGCTGGGGGGGGTGTATTAGCTTTCTTT	CASSAGGGVLAFF
NA	TRBV19	once	15	TRBJ2-6	TGTGCCAGTGGCCCCCAGGGTATTGGGGCCAACGTCCTGACTTTC	CASGPQGIGANVLTF
NA	TRBV6-5	NA	14	TRBJ1-1	TGTGCCAGCAGCAAGGGGGTAAGGAACACTGAAGCTTTCTTT	CASSKGVRNTEAFF
NA	TRBV7-6	NA	12	TRBJ2-6	TGTGCCAGCAGCTCCTTAGCCAACGTCCTGACTTTC	CASSSLANVLTF